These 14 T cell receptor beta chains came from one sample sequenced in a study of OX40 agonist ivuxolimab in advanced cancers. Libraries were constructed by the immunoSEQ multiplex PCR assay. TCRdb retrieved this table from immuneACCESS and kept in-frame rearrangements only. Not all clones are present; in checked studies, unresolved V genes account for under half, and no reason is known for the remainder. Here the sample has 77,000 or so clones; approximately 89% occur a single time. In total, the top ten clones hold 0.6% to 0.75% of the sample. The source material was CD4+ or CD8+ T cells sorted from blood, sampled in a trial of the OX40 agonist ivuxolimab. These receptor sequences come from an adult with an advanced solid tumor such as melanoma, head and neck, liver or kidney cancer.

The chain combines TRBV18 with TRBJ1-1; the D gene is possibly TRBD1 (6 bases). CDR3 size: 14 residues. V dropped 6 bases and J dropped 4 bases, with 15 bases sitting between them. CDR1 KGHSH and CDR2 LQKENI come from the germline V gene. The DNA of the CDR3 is TGTGCCAGCTCTAAGACAGGCCAAGGCACTGAAGCTTTCTTT. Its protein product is CASSKTGQGTEAFF.

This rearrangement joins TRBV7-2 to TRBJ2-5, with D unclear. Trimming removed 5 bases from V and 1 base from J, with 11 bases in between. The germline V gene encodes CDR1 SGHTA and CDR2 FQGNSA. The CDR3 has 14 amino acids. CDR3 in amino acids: CASSKQTLQETQYF. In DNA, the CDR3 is TGTGCCAGCAGCAAACAAACTCTCCAAGAGACCCAGTACTTC.

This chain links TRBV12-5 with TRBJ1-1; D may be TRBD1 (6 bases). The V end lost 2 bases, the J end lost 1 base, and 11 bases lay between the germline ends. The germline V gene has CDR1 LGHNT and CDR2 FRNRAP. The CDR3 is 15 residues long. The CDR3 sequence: CASGLFQGRNTEAFF. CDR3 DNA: TGTGCTAGTGGTTTGTTCCAGGGGAGGAACACTGAAGCTTTCTTT.

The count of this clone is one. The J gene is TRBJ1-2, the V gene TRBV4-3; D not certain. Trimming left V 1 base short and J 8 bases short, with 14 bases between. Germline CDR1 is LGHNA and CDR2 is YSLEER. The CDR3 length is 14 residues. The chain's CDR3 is CASSQVGSLVGYTF. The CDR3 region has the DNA TGCGCCAGCAGCCAAGTTGGTTCTTTAGTGGGCTACACCTTC.

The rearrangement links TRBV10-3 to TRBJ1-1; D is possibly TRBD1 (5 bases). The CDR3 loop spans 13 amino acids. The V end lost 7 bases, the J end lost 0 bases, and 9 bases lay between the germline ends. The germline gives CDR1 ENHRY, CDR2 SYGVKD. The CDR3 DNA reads TGTGCCATCAATACAGGCCTGAACACTGAAGCTTTCTTT. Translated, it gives CAINTGLNTEAFF.

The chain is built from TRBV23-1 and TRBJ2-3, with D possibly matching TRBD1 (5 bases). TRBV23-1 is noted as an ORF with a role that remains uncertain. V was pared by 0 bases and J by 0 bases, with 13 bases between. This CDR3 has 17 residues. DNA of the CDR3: TGCGCCAGCAGTCAATCGCCGACAGCTACTAGCACAGATACGCAGTATTTT. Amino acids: CASSQSPTATSTDTQYF.

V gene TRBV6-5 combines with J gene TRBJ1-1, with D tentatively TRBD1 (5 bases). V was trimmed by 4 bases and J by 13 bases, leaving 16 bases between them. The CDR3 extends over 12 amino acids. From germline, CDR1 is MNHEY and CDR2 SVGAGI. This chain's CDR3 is CASSSAGASSFF. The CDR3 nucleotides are TGTGCCAGCAGTTCCGCCGGGGCCAGCAGTTTCTTT.

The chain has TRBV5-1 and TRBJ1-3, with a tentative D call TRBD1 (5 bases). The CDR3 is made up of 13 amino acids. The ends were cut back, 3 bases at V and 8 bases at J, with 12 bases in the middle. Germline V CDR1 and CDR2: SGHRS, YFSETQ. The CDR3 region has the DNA TGCGCCAGCAGCTCCGCAGGGAGACACACCATATATTTT. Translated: CASSSAGRHTIYF.

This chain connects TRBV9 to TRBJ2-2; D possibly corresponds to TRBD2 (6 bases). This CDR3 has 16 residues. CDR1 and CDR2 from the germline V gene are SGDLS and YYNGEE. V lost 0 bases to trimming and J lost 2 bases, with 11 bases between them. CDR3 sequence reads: CASSVVGGSNTGELFF. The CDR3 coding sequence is TGTGCCAGCAGCGTAGTAGGAGGGTCAAACACCGGGGAGCTGTTTTTT.

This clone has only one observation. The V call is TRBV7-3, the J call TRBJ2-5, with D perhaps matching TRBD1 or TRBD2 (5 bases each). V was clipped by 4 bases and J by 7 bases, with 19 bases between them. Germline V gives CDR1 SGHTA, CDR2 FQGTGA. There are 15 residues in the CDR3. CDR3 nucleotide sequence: TGTGCCAGCAGCTGGACCTGGGGGAACCGGGGGACCCAGTACTTC. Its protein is CASSWTWGNRGTQYF.

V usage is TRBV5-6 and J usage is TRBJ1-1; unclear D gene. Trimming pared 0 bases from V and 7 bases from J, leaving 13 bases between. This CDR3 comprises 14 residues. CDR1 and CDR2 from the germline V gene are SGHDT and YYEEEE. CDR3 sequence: CASSLGGLVVEAFF. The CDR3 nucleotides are TGTGCCAGCAGCTTGGGAGGCCTCGTGGTTGAAGCTTTCTTT.

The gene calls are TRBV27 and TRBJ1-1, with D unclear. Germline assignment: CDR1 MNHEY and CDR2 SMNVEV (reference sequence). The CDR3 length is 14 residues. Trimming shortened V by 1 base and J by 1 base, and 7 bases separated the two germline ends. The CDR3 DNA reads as TGTGCCAGCAGTTTATGGGCCGAGAACACTGAAGCTTTCTTT. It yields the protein CASSLWAENTEAFF.

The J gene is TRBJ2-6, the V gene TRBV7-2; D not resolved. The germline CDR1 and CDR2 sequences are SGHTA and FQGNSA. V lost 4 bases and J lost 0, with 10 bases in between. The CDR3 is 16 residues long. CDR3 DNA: TGTGCCAGCAGCTCCAGGCCAGGCTCTGGGGCCAACGTCCTGACTTTC. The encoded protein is CASSSRPGSGANVLTF.

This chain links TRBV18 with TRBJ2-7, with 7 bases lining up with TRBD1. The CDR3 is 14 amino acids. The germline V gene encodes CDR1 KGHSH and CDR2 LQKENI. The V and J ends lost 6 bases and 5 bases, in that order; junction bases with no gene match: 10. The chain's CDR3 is CASSRDRVSNEQYF. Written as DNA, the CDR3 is TGTGCCAGCTCTCGCGACAGGGTTAGCAACGAGCAGTACTTC.